One and the same sample provided the 13 T cell receptor beta chains below, sequenced in a study of cytomegalovirus exposure and HLA in healthy donors. The PCR used 60 Vbeta and 13 Jbeta primers. Repertoires were generated with immunoSEQ multiplex PCR, while TCRdb's copy carries only in-frame clones and drops some. This repertoire includes about 58,000 clones. The material sequenced was PBMCs. These receptors were obtained from a woman aged 18-30 years in good health and CMV-seronegative.

The chain recombines TRBV29-1 with TRBJ2-3; D perhaps matches TRBD2 (6 bases). Per the germline V gene, CDR1 is SQVTM and CDR2 is ANQGSEA. V lost 6 bases, J lost 2 bases, and 18 bases lay in between. There are 15 residues in the CDR3. CDR3 coding DNA: TGCAGCGTCGCCGTCGGACTAACCCTCACAGATACGCAGTATTTT. Translated, it gives CSVAVGLTLTDTQYF.

V gene TRBV7-9 combines with J gene TRBJ2-7; the D gene is possibly TRBD1 (6 bases). This CDR3 contains 15 residues. Trimming removed 3 bases from V and 7 bases from J, with 19 bases in between. Germline CDR1 SEHNR, CDR2 FQNEAQ (reference sequence). Here the CDR3 reads CASSFWTATYVEQYF. CDR3 nucleotides: TGTGCCAGCAGCTTCTGGACAGCTACCTACGTAGAGCAGTACTTC.

The chain links TRBV6-5 to TRBJ2-2; TRBD1 matches 12 bases. CDR1 is MNHEY, CDR2 SVGAGI, per germline. The V and J ends lost 8 bases and 8 bases, in that order; junction bases with no gene match: 9. The CDR3 covers 15 residues. The CDR3: CASREGTGGGGELFF. CDR3 bases: TGTGCCAGCCGGGAGGGGACAGGGGGCGGTGGGGAGCTGTTTTTT.

CDR3 amino acids: CASSQGASLTQYF. Written as DNA, the CDR3 is TGCGCCAGCAGCCAAGGCGCTAGTTTGACGCAGTATTTT. The chain couples TRBV4-1 to TRBJ2-3; D unclear. The V gene lost 1 base and the J gene lost 9 bases, with 11 bases spanning the gap. The CDR3 loop spans 13 amino acids. Germline V gives CDR1 MGHRA, CDR2 YSYEKL.

The V and J genes are TRBV5-1 and TRBJ1-3; D call uncertain. Germline CDR1 reads SGHRS; CDR2 reads YFSETQ. CDR3 size: 14 residues. The V end was cut by 1 base, the J end by 2 bases, with 7 bases between. This CDR3 reads CASSLMPAGNTIYF. The CDR3 region has the DNA TGCGCCAGCAGCTTGATGCCAGCTGGAAACACCATATATTTT.

The chain is built from TRBV19 and TRBJ2-5; the match to TRBD2 covers 8 bases. The CDR3 extends over 17 amino acids. V gave up 3 bases and J gave up 0 bases; unmatched junction bases: 9. CDR1 is LNHDA and CDR2 is SQIVND in the germline V gene (reference sequence). CDR3 sequence: CASSMRRGAAYQETQYF. CDR3 in DNA: TGTGCCAGTAGTATGAGGCGGGGGGCCGCGTACCAAGAGACCCAGTACTTC.

This chain's CDR3 is CASSFRDFYEQYF. In DNA form, the CDR3 reads TGCGCCAGCAGCTTCAGGGATTTCTACGAGCAGTACTTC. V gene TRBV5-1 combines with J gene TRBJ2-7, with D perhaps matching TRBD1 (5 bases). Trimming removed 2 bases at V and 3 bases at J, with 9 bases between. The CDR3 length is 13 residues. Germline CDR1 SGHRS, CDR2 YFSETQ.

The genes are TRBV20-1 and TRBJ2-7; D is unresolved. This CDR3 region has 11 residues. Germline CDR1 is DFQATT and CDR2 is SNEGSKA (reference sequence). Trimming took off 6 bases at V and 2 bases at J, with 8 bases between the two ends. CDR3 DNA sequence: TGCAGTGCCGCGATAGCCTACGAGCAGTACTTC. Translated, it gives CSAAIAYEQYF.

This sequence joins TRBV19 and TRBJ2-1, with TRBD2 matching 13 bases. Per germline, CDR1 LNHDA and CDR2 SQIVND (reference sequence). The CDR3 runs to 16 residues. The J segment lost 4 bases and the V segment lost 7 bases, leaving 7 bases of the junction unmatched. The CDR3 sequence: CASTRTSGSWYNEQFF. In DNA, the CDR3 is TGTGCCAGTACTCGGACTAGCGGGAGTTGGTACAATGAGCAGTTCTTC.

The chain employs TRBV29-1 and TRBJ2-1; TRBD2 matches 7 bases. The trim removed 6 bases at V and 8 bases at J, leaving 13 bases unmatched. There are 14 residues in the CDR3. CDR1 SQVTM and CDR2 ANQGSEA come from the germline V gene. The CDR3 here is CSVGPGGEVDEQFF. The DNA of the CDR3 is TGCAGCGTAGGACCTGGGGGGGAAGTCGATGAGCAGTTCTTC.

The rearrangement joins TRBV18 to TRBJ1-2; no definite D call. The CDR3 runs to 15 residues. Per germline, CDR1 KGHSH and CDR2 LQKENI. V lost 3 bases and J lost 8, with 19 bases in between. The CDR3 DNA reads as TGTGCCAGCTCACCCACCGTAACCCTCCTATCGGGCTACACCTTC. This translates into CASSPTVTLLSGYTF.

The CDR3 DNA sequence: TGTGCCAGCAGCGTTTCTCCTAGCGGGGGACGCACAGATACGCAGTATTTT. Its protein product is CASSVSPSGGRTDTQYF. The chain employs TRBV9 and TRBJ2-3; TRBD2 matches 10 bases. The CDR3 has 17 amino acids. V lost 2 bases, J lost 1 base, and 7 bases stayed unmatched. Germline-derived CDR1 and CDR2 are SGDLS and YYNGEE.

V gene TRBV4-1 combines with J gene TRBJ2-3, with TRBD1 matching over 7 bases. The CDR3 is 14 residues long. CDR1 and CDR2 from the germline V gene are MGHRA and YSYEKL. The trim removed 1 base at V and 3 bases at J, leaving 1 base unmatched. The CDR3 DNA follows: TGCGCCAGCAGCCAAGCGGGACAGACAGATACGCAGTATTTT. Translated: CASSQAGQTDTQYF.